Listed below are T cell receptor beta chains from one sample, sequenced in a study of control samples from healthy donors and cancer patients. The table came from immunoSEQ multiplex PCR; TCRdb's copy has only in-frame clones and leaves some out. The sample holds 70,000 or so clones, 94% seen once. The specimen was blood. The receptors shown here come from a woman between 40 and 50 years old in good health. Both conserved end residues are part of each CDR3. D genes are given only for firm matches. Expanded clones are given a class, and other clones once, few, many or no size at all.

j_call | d_call | clone_size | v_call | cdr3_nt | cdr3_aa
TRBJ1-6 | TRBD1 | once | TRBV6-5 | TGTGCCAGCAAAGGACAGGAAGCGGATAATTCACCCCTCCACTTT | CASKGQEADNSPLHF
TRBJ1-4 | TRBD1 | NA | TRBV18 | TGTGCCAGCTCATCGGAACAGGGGGCAGGTGAAAAACTGTTTTTT | CASSSEQGAGEKLFF
TRBJ2-2 | TRBD2 | NA | TRBV7-9 | TGTGCCAGCAGCTTATTGGGACTAGCGGGACTCGCCGGGGAGCTGTTTTTT | CASSLLGLAGLAGELFF
TRBJ1-1 | NA | once | TRBV3-1/TRBV3-2 | TGTGCCAGCAGCCCCTCAGGGCCCTTCGCGAACACTGAAGCTTTCTTT | CASSPSGPFANTEAFF
TRBJ2-4 | NA | NA | TRBV27 | TGTGCCAGCAGTTTAAGCGGGCTAGCCAAAAACATTCAGTACTTC | CASSLSGLAKNIQYF
TRBJ2-7 | NA | NA | TRBV2 | TGTGCCAGCAGCACGGACGTCTCCTACGAGCAGTACTTC | CASSTDVSYEQYF
TRBJ2-2 | TRBD2 | once | TRBV11-3 | TGTGCCAGCAGACAACTAGCGGCAACCGGGGAGCTGTTTTTT | CASRQLAATGELFF
TRBJ2-1 | TRBD1 | once | TRBV24-1 | TGTGCCACCAGTGACCGACAGGGGCTTAGTGATGAGCAGTTCTTC | CATSDRQGLSDEQFF
TRBJ1-1 | NA | NA | TRBV7-2 | TGTGCCAGCAGCTTAGTACATACGAACACTGAAGCTTTCTTT | CASSLVHTNTEAFF
TRBJ1-1 | NA | NA | TRBV28 | TGTGCCAGCAGCTCCCGACATTTAATAGCTTTCTTT | CASSSRHLIAFF
TRBJ2-1 | NA | NA | TRBV3-1/TRBV3-2 | TGTGCCAGCAGCCAAGGCAGGGGAAATTACAATGAGCAGTTCTTC | CASSQGRGNYNEQFF
TRBJ1-5 | NA | NA | TRBV7-8 | TGTGCCAGCAGCCTAGCGTGGGGTTCCCAGCCCCAGCATTTT | CASSLAWGSQPQHF
TRBJ2-1 | TRBD2 | once | TRBV5-6 | TGTGCCAGCAGCCAAAAGACTAGCGGGAGGCCTCTACGGTTCTTC | CASSQKTSGRPLRFF
TRBJ2-3 | NA | NA | TRBV4-2 | TGTGCCAGCAGCCAAGATTCAGGGGGACTAGAGGGGGATACGCAGTATTTT | CASSQDSGGLEGDTQYF
TRBJ2-5 | NA | NA | TRBV7-9 | TGTGCCAGCAGCCCTATGAGGACCCAGTACTTC | CASSPMRTQYF
TRBJ2-2 | TRBD1 | NA | TRBV2 | TGTGCCAGCAGTGGAAGTCTGGGACAGGGGGCGAACACCGGGGAGCTGTTTTTT | CASSGSLGQGANTGELFF
TRBJ2-5 | NA | NA | TRBV7-2 | TGTGCCAGCAGTTCCCCCCCAAGGGGCAGAGAGACCCAGTACTTC | CASSSPPRGRETQYF
TRBJ1-3 | TRBD1 | few | TRBV5-1 | TGCGCCAGCAGCAGGGACAGCCGAAACACCATATATTTT | CASSRDSRNTIYF
TRBJ1-3 | NA | NA | TRBV7-9 | TGTGCCAGCAGGGAGGGGAGCTCTGGAAACACCATATATTTT | CASREGSSGNTIYF
TRBJ2-7 | NA | NA | TRBV28 | TGTGCCAGCAGCACCGGTGGAGTGGGTACCCCCCACTCCTACGAGCAGTACTTC | CASSTGGVGTPHSYEQYF
TRBJ2-1 | TRBD1 | once | TRBV27 | TGTGCCAGCAGTCGGGACAGGGACAATGAGCAGTTCTTC | CASSRDRDNEQFF
TRBJ2-7 | NA | few | TRBV10-1 | TGCGCCAGCAGTGAGGGGGGGCGGGACGAGCAGTACTTC | CASSEGGRDEQYF
TRBJ1-3 | NA | NA | TRBV30 | TGTGCCTGGAGGGGGGGCACCATATATTTT | CAWRGGTIYF
TRBJ2-5 | TRBD1 | NA | TRBV10-1 | TGCGCCAGCAGCCCCGGGACAGGGGGTCAAGAGACCCAGTACTTC | CASSPGTGGQETQYF
TRBJ2-4 | NA | NA | TRBV19 | TGTGCCAGTAGTTGGGCAGGGTTTTTAAACATTCAGTACTTC | CASSWAGFLNIQYF
TRBJ2-7 | NA | NA | TRBV20-1 | TGCAGTGCTAGACGTGGCTACGAGCAGTACTTC | CSARRGYEQYF
TRBJ2-1 | NA | NA | TRBV7-8 | TGTGCCAGCACCATACCAGGTGGGCACAGGGTTGGCAATGAGCAGTTCTTC | CASTIPGGHRVGNEQFF